This section outlines one TCR beta chain sequence together with its context. Its antigen is currently not known. No much larger clone is present one base from it, and per-base qualities are unavailable. CDR1 and CDR2 are drawn from the germline V gene (reference sequence): SEHNR, FQNEAQ. The CDR3 covers 12 residues, taking in both the cysteine and the phenylalanine. Here the CDR3 DNA is all that survives: 36 bases in frame from base 1. The germline ends are 10 bases apart after V is trimmed by 5 bases and J by 6 bases. TCRbeta CDR3 regions were amplified from genomic DNA by means of the immunoSEQ Assay, a bias-controlled multiplex PCR. Per the authors' processing: Nucleated cell counts per sample were estimated from amplification of reference gene primers within the assay. Sequence reads were collapsed and filtered to measure the absolute abundance of every unique TCRbeta CDR3 rearrangement. Productive Simpson clonality was computed per sample as the square root of Simpson's diversity index over productive rearrangements. The source is immuneACCESS, and TCRdb retained only in-frame sequences with V and J called. Part of the clones is not carried over; for the studies checked, unresolved V genes explain less than half of this, and the remainder is unexplained. The V and J calls and clone size come from that table; D and trimming were worked out from the DNA. The sample table holds approximately 230,000 clones, of which around 86% were seen once. Clones ranked in the top ten supply roughly 15% of the sample.

This entry comes from a study of blood T cell repertoires in COVID-19 (TCRdb year 2020). At the level of the whole study: Samples from collaborators originated in the United States, Italy and Spain and spanned both the acute and convalescent phases of COVID-19. The sample metadata nearly always contained a de-identified subject ID, COVID-19 status, age in years and sex. Samples came from the ongoing ImmuneRACE study (first 160 participants) plus 1,254 subjects from 6 global collaborators. The repertoires were made available in a free public database intended to serve as a resource for research on the immune response to SARS-CoV-2. Where HLA class I and class II types were available, the types were taken from metadata supplied by the sample provider, not from assay-based typing. Deeply sampled blood TCRbeta repertoires from subjects exposed to, actively infected with, or recovered from COVID-19 were included in the dataset. The material from the prospective study consisted of cDNA or gDNA derived from T cells, B-cell-depleted T cells, or PBMCs. Broader findings and caveats from the paper: The quantity of clinical and demographic metadata differed by source and by participant and was supplied without curation.

Enrolling through a virtual design, the prospective study's participants ranged in age from roughly 18 to 100 years and lived across 20 to 30 United States geographic areas. In the prospective study, cohorts were assigned on the basis of participant-reported clinical history obtained from a screening survey and a study questionnaire. ImmuneRACE Cohort 3 recovered participants were defined by two consecutive negative NP/OP PCR tests, healthcare professional clearance, or symptom resolution. In the prospective study, mobile phlebotomists collected whole blood, serum and a nasopharyngeal or oropharyngeal swab from each participant. Participants in the prospective study had the option to provide additional blood draws and questionnaires over an approximately 2-month period. Before DNA extraction, blood samples from the prospective study were shipped at room temperature or frozen.

The sequence is built from TRBV7-9 and TRBJ1-1, with the D segment identity uncertain. This clonotype was obtained from a man between 18 and 29 years old who had recovered from COVID-19. The sample was PBMCs or T cells enriched from blood (not recorded which). The DNA sequence reads TGTGCCAGCAGCCTCCAAGAGGCTGAAGCTTTCTTT. It encodes CASSLQEAEAFF. Extended through the reference TRBV7-9 and TRBJ1-1 proteins, this CDR3 yields the full variable domain: DTGVSQNPRHKITKRGQNVTFRCDPISEHNRLYWYRQTLGQGPEFLTYFQNEAQLEKSRLLSDRFSAERPKGSFSTLEIQRTEQGDSAMYLCASSLQEAEAFFGQGTRLTVV.